This T cell receptor beta chain was obtained from a study of T cell responses to AZD1222 COVID-19 vaccine. The overall study: Some second doses came at about 4 weeks and others at about 12 weeks; these were pooled. Study-wide results and limits: Donors, mostly white British, included more females; clonal diversity was possibly underestimated. No repertoire was sampled before or during the peak T cell response, only after it. There were vaccine-associated CD4 TCRs across spike, dominant at 160-218 and 743-854.

CDR3 size: 18 residues. Trimming cost V 2 bases and J 0 bases; bases outside gene matches: 7. Per germline, CDR1 MGHDK and CDR2 SYGVNS. Repertoires were generated with immunoSEQ multiplex PCR, while TCRdb's copy carries only in-frame clones and drops some. Among approximately 100,000 clones, more than 85% were seen once, and the ten largest hold around 1.2%. About this clone itself: Its specificity is unknown.

The chain employs TRBV25-1 and TRBJ1-5; 10 bases map to TRBD1. This receptor was taken from an adult in good health. Specimen: peripheral blood, collected on day 0 of AZD1222 vaccination. As DNA, the CDR3 is TGTGCCAGCAGTGAACATGGGACAGGGGTCGATAGCAATCAGCCCCAGCATTTT. Its protein product is CASSEHGTGVDSNQPQHF.